Each of the 10 T cell receptor beta chains below was sequenced from the same sample in a study of multiple sclerosis patients with progressive multifocal leukoencephalopathy (dated by TCRdb to about 2019). Explained via the paper, the time point label denotes: before natalizumab initiation. Libraries were constructed by the immunoSEQ multiplex PCR assay. The source is immuneACCESS, and TCRdb retained only in-frame sequences with V and J called. Part of the clones is not carried over; for the studies checked, unresolved V genes explain less than half of this, and the remainder is unexplained. In all, the sample holds fewer than 35,000 clones, and around 92% of those were seen once. The ten top clones hold 1.5% to 2.5% of the sample. Sequencing was performed on PBMCs. The source of these receptors is a man aged 25 to 40 with multiple sclerosis.

The CDR3 DNA reads TGTGCCAGTAGCCTCCTAGCGGGAGACGTCGGGACCCAGTACTTC. Protein: CASSLLAGDVGTQYF. J is TRBJ2-5 and V is TRBV19, with 10 bases aligning to TRBD2. The junction had 11 bases not matched to a gene; V was cut back by 6 bases and J by 7 bases. This CDR3 is built from 15 residues. From germline, CDR1 is LNHDA and CDR2 SQIVND (reference sequence). The variable domain in full, with the rest retrieved from reference TRBV19 and TRBJ2-5, is DGGITQSPKYLFRKEGQNVTLSCEQNLNHDAMYWYRQDPGQGLRLIYYSQIVNDFQKGDIAEGYSVSREKKESFPLTVTSAQKNPTAFYLCASSLLAGDVGTQYFGPGTRLLVL.

Note on this clone: The identical CDR3 is also encoded by other nucleotide sequences in the sample. The chain's CDR3 is CASSNRQAGGYYGYTF. CDR3 DNA sequence: TGCGCCAGCAGCAATAGACAGGCCGGAGGGTACTATGGCTACACCTTC. V and J are TRBV5-1 and TRBJ1-2; TRBD1 is a possible D gene (6 bases). Trimming shortened V by 4 bases and J by 3 bases, and 19 bases separated the two germline ends. The germline V gene encodes CDR1 SGHRS and CDR2 YFSETQ. This CDR3 has 16 amino acids.

The CDR3 sequence: CASTGGGGYGYTF. The CDR3 DNA sequence: TGCGCCAGCACCGGAGGGGGCGGCTATGGCTACACCTTC. This rearrangement joins TRBV10-1 to TRBJ1-2; 7 nucleotides match TRBD1. Germline V gene sequence: CDR1 WNHNN, CDR2 SYGVQD (reference sequence). The CDR3 is made up of 13 amino acids. The V and J ends lost 7 bases and 4 bases, in that order; junction bases with no gene match: 6.

CDR3 DNA: TGTGCCAGCAGCCTCGGGGCTAGCGGAACCTACGAGCAGTACTTC. Translation gives CASSLGASGTYEQYF. This chain connects TRBV5-4 to TRBJ2-5, with TRBD2 matching 7 bases. Near its end, the DNA agrees better with TRBJ2-7, so the J call may be wrong. CDR3 length equals 15 residues. Germline V gene lookup returns CDR1 SGHNT and CDR2 YYREEE (reference sequence).

This clone showed up just once. The chain combines TRBV6-5 with TRBJ1-4, with a tentative D call TRBD1 (6 bases). The CDR3 contains 14 residues. The germline gives CDR1 MNHEY, CDR2 SVGAGI. V lost 7 bases and J lost 4, with 13 bases in between. This chain's CDR3 is CASKRIGGNEKLFF. CDR3 in DNA: TGTGCCAGCAAGCGAATAGGGGGTAATGAAAAACTGTTTTTT.

This chain uses TRBV5-1 with TRBJ2-1, with 12 nucleotides matching TRBD1. Germline values: CDR1 SGHRS, CDR2 YFSETQ. CDR3 length: 15 residues. J was trimmed by 6 bases and V by 1 base; bases with no gene match: 2. CDR3 protein: CASSLWGQGANEQFF. The CDR3 DNA reads as TGCGCCAGCAGCTTGTGGGGACAGGGGGCCAATGAGCAGTTCTTC.

The rearrangement joins TRBV5-4 to TRBJ1-1; a possible D gene is TRBD1 (5 bases). This CDR3 has 14 amino acids. Trimming cost V 3 bases and J 4 bases, with 13 bases left between them. The V gene's germline CDR1 is SGHNT and CDR2 YYREEE (reference sequence). The CDR3 loop is CASSSKSGGTEAFF. The CDR3 DNA reads TGTGCCAGCAGCTCCAAGTCGGGGGGCACTGAAGCTTTCTTT.

This clone was detected only once. The CDR3 here is CASSAQGLPNQPQHF. In DNA form, the CDR3 reads TGTGCCAGCAGCGCACAGGGACTGCCAAATCAGCCCCAGCATTTT. The J gene is TRBJ1-5, the V gene TRBV7-6; the D gene is possibly TRBD1 (6 bases). This CDR3 region has 15 residues. V was shortened by 5 bases and J by 4 bases, with 15 bases between the two germline ends. CDR1 and CDR2 (germline): SGHVS, FNYEAQ.

The rearrangement links TRBV10-1 to TRBJ1-2; D gene uncertain. V lost 8 bases and J lost 0, with 10 bases in between. In germline, CDR1 is WNHNN, CDR2 SYGVQD (reference sequence). The CDR3 spans 13 residues. The CDR3: CASGIGTNYGYTF. The DNA for the CDR3 is TGCGCCAGCGGTATCGGAACTAACTATGGCTACACCTTC.

The genes are TRBV4-1 and TRBJ2-5; TRBD2 matches 10 bases. The CDR3 extends over 17 amino acids. CDR1 and CDR2 (germline): MGHRA, YSYEKL. The V gene end was trimmed by 0 bases and the J gene end by 4 bases; junction bases not matched to a gene: 8. CDR3 DNA: TGCGCCAGCAGCCAAGAGTCGGTTAGCGGGAGGCTAGAGACCCAGTACTTC. This translates into CASSQESVSGRLETQYF.